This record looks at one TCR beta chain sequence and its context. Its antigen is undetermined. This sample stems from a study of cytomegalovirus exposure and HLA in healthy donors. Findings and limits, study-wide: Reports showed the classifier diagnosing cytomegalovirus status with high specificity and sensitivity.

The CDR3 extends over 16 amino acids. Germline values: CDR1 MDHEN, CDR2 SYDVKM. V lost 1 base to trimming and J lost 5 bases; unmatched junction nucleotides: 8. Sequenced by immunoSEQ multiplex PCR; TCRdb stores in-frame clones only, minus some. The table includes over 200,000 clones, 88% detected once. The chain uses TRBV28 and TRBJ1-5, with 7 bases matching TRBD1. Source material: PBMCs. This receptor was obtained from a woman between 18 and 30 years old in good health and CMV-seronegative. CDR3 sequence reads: CASSLFPRQGHQPQHF. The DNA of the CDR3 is TGTGCCAGCAGTTTATTTCCCCGACAGGGTCATCAGCCCCAGCATTTT.